This T cell receptor beta chain is from a study of blood T cell repertoires in COVID-19. Study context: The study drew acute and convalescent COVID-19 samples from the United States, Italy and Spain. T cells, B-cell-depleted T cells, or PBMCs supplied cDNA or gDNA.

This clone was counted a single time. Study processing details: Reference gene primers were amplified, and this amplification served to estimate nucleated cell counts. The repertoire was sequenced with immunoSEQ multiplex PCR; TCRdb's copy has only in-frame clones and lacks some. The D gene and trimming were derived from the DNA, and the V and J assignments and clone size from that table. The repertoire has about 140,000 clones, about 89% of them found once; the top ten carry about 3.2%. Germline V gene lookup returns CDR1 MNHNS and CDR2 SASEGT. V shed 1 base, J shed 3 bases, and the junction held 3 bases outside the gene matches. CDR3 length: 16 amino acids.

J is TRBJ2-1 and V is TRBV6-1; 10 bases agree with TRBD2. The sequence derives from a man in his 60s with active or convalescent COVID-19. Sequencing was performed on peripheral blood. The DNA for the CDR3 is TGTGCCAGCAGTGAAGAAGCGGGAGGGAACTACAATGAGCAGTTCTTC. It translates to CASSEEAGGNYNEQFF.